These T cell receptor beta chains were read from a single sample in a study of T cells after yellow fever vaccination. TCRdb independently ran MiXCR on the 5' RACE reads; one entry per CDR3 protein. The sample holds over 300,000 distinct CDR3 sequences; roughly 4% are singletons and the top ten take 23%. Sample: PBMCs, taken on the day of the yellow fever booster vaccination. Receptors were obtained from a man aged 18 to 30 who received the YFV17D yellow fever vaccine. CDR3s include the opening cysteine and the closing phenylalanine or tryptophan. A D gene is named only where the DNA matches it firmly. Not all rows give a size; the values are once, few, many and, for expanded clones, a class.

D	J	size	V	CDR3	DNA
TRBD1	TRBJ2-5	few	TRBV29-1	CSVADRVGSETQYF	TGCAGCGTAGCAGACAGGGTGGGTTCAGAGACCCAGTACTTC
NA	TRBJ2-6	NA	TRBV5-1	CASSPRGASLANVLTF	TGCGCCAGCAGCCCCCGGGGGGCTAGCTTGGCCAACGTCCTGACTTTC
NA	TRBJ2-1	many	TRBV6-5	CASRPTASEQFF	TGTGCCAGCAGACCTACCGCCTCTGAGCAGTTCTTC
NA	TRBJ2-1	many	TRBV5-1	CASSSGEGFGRNEQFF	TGCGCCAGCAGTTCTGGAGAGGGGTTTGGGCGTAATGAGCAGTTCTTC
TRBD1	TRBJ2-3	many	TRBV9	CASRSTGVSTDTQYF	TGTGCCAGCAGGAGCACAGGGGTTAGCACAGATACGCAGTATTTT
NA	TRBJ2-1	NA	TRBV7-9	CASSTHFGNEQFF	TGTGCCAGCAGCACACACTTTGGAAATGAGCAGTTCTTC
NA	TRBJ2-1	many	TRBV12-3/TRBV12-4	CASSLGVRVYNEQFF	TGTGCCAGCAGTTTAGGGGTGAGGGTGTACAATGAGCAGTTCTTC
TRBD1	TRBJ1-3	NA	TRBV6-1	CASRAGGPGNTIYF	TGTGCCAGCAGAGCAGGGGGCCCTGGAAACACCATATATTTT
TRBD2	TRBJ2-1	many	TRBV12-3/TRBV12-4	CASSKLAGGNEQFF	TGTGCCAGCAGTAAGCTAGCGGGGGGTAATGAGCAGTTCTTC
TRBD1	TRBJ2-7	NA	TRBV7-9	CASSPRTGAAYEQYF	TGTGCCAGCAGCCCTAGGACAGGGGCGGCCTACGAGCAGTACTTC
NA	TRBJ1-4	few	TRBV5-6	CASSLRDRPRGEKLFF	TGTGCCAGCAGCCTAAGGGACCGCCCGCGGGGTGAAAAACTGTTTTTT
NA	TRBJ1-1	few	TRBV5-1	CASSLAGVGDTEAFF	TGCGCCAGCAGCTTGGCCGGGGTAGGGGATACTGAAGCTTTCTTT
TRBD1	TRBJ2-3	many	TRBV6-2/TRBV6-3	CASSYSTQGADTQYF	TGTGCCAGCAGTTACTCGACACAGGGGGCAGATACGCAGTATTTT
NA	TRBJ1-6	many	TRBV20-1	CSAREFSAGRDSPLHF	TGCAGTGCTAGAGAATTCAGCGCAGGAAGAGATTCACCCCTCCACTTT
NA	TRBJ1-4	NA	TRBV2	CASSEEGATNEKLFF	TGTGCCAGCAGTGAGGAGGGTGCAACTAATGAAAAACTGTTTTTT
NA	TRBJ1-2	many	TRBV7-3	CASSLGPDSNYGYTF	TGTGCCAGCAGCTTGGGGCCAGACTCTAACTATGGCTACACCTTC